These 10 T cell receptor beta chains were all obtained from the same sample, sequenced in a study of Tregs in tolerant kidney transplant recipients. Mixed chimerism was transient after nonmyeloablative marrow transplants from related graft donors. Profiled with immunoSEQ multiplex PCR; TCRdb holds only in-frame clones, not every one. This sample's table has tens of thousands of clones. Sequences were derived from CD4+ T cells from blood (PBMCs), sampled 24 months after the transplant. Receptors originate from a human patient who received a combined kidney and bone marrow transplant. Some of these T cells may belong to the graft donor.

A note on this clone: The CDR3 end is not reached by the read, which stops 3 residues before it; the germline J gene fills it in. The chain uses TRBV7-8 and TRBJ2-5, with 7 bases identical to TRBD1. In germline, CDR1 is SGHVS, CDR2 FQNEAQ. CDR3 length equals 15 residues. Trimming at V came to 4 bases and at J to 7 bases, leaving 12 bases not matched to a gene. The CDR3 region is CASSSGQVIGGTQYF. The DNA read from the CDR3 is TGTGCCAGCAGCTCAGGACAGGTCATCGGAGGGACC.

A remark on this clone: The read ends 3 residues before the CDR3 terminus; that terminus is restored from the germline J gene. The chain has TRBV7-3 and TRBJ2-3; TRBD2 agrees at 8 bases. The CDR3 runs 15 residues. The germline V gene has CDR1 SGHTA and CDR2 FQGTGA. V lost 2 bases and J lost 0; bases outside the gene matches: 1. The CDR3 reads CASSLAGGSTDTQYF. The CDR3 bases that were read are TGTGCCAGCAGCTTAGCGGGAGGTAGCACAGATACG.

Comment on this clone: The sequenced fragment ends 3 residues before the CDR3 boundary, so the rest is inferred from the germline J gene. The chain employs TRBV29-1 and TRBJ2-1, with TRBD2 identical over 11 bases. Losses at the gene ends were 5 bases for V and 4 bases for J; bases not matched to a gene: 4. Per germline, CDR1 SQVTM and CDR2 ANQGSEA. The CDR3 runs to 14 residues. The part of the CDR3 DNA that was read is TGCAGCGTTCCCGGGACTAGCGGATACAATGAG. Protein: CSVPGTSGYNE. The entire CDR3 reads CSVPGTSGYNEQFF.

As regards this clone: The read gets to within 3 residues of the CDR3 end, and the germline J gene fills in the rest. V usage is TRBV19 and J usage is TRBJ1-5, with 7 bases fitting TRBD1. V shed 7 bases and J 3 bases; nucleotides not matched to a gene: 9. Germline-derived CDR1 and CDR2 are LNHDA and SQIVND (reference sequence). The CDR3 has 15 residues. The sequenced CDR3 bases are TGTGCCAGTATCCAGACAGGGTTATTCAATCAGCCC. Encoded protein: CASIQTGLFNQP. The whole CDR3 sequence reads CASIQTGLFNQPQHF.

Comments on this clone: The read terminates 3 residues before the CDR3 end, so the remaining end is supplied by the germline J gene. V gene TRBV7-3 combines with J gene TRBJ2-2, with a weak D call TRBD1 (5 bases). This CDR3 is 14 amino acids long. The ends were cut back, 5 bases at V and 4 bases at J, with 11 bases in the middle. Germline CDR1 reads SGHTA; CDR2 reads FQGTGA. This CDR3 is CASSPQVLTGELFF. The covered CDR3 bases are TGTGCCAGCAGCCCACAGGTCCTCACCGGGGAG.

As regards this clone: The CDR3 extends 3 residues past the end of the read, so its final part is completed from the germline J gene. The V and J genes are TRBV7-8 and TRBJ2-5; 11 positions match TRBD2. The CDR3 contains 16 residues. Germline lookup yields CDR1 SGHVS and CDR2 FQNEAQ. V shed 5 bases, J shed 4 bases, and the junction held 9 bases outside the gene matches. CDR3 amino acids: CASSHPLAGGGETQYF. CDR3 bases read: TGTGCCAGCAGCCACCCTCTAGCGGGAGGAGGAGAGACC. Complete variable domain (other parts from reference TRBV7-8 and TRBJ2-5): GAGVSQSPRYKVAKRGQDVALRCDPISGHVSLFWYQQALGQGPEFLTYFQNEAQLDKSGLPSDRFFAERPEGSVSTLKIQRTQQEDSAVYLCASSHPLAGGGETQYFGPGTRLLVL.

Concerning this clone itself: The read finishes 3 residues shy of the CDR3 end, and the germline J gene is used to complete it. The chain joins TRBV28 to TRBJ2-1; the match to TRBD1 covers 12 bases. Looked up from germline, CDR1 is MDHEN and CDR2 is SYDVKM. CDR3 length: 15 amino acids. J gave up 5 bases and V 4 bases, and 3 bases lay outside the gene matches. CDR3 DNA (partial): TGTGCCAGCAGTTCGGGACAGGGGGCAAACAATGAG. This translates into CASSSGQGANNE. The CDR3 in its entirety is CASSSGQGANNEQFF.

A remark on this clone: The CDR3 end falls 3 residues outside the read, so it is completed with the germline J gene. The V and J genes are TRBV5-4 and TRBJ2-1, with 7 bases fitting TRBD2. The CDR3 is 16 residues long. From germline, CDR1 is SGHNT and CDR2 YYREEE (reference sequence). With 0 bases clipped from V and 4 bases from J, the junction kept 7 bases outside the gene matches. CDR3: CASSLEATSFYNEQFF. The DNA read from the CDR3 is TGTGCCAGCAGCTTGGAAGCGACTAGCTTTTACAATGAG.

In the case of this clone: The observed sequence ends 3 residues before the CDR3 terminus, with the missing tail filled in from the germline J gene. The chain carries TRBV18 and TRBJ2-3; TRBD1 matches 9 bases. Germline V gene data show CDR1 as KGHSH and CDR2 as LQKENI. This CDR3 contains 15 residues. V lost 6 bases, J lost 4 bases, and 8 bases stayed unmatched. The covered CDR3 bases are TGTGCCAGCTCTCACGGACAGGGGTTCGCAGATACG. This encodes CASSHGQGFADT. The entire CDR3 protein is CASSHGQGFADTQYF.

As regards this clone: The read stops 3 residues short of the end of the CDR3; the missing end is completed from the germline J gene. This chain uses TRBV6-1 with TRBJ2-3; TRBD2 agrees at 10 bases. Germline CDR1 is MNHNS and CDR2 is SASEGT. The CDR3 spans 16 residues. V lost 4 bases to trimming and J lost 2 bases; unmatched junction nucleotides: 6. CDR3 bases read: TGTGCCAGCAGTGGTAAGACTAGCGGGTTCACAGATACG. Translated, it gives CASSGKTSGFTDT. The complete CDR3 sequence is CASSGKTSGFTDTQYF.